The next 9 T cell receptor beta chains were all read from a single sample in a study of T cell responses to AZD1222 COVID-19 vaccine. Data came from immunoSEQ multiplex PCR; TCRdb stores just in-frame clones and leaves some out. This table holds about 54,000 clones, roughly 87% found once. Sequencing used peripheral blood, obtained on day 0 of AZD1222 vaccination. These receptors came from an adult in good health.

This clone was detected only once. The gene calls are TRBV14 and TRBJ2-5, with D perhaps assigned TRBD1 or TRBD2 (5 bases each). Trimming pared 4 bases from V and 3 bases from J, leaving 9 bases between. CDR3 length equals 13 residues. Germline CDR1 and CDR2: SGHDN and FVKESK. CDR3 DNA: TGTGCCAGCAGCCGGGGGACGAAAGAGACCCAGTACTTC. Translated: CASSRGTKETQYF. The full variable domain, in which reference TRBV14 and TRBJ2-5 provide the parts outside the CDR3, is EAGVTQFPSHSVIEKGQTVTLRCDPISGHDNLYWYRRVMGKEIKFLLHFVKESKQDESGMPNNRFLAERTGGTYSTLKVQPAELEDSGVYFCASSRGTKETQYFGPGTRLLVL.

This rearrangement joins TRBV2 to TRBJ2-5, with D possibly matching TRBD2 (5 bases). The CDR3 runs 12 residues. Germline V gene lookup returns CDR1 SNHLY and CDR2 FYNNEI. Trimming removed 7 bases at V and 3 bases at J, with 9 bases between. CDR3 DNA sequence: TGTGCCAGCAAATCCGGGGAAGAGACCCAGTACTTC. Residues: CASKSGEETQYF.

The chain has TRBV9 and TRBJ1-2, with a tentative D call TRBD1 (6 bases). Germline CDR1 is SGDLS and CDR2 is YYNGEE. The CDR3 consists of 16 residues. Trimming pared 4 bases from V and 2 bases from J, leaving 18 bases between. In DNA form, the CDR3 reads TGTGCCAGCAGCTCTGGGGGCAGGGGAGGAAACTATGGCTACACCTTC. Amino acid sequence: CASSSGGRGGNYGYTF.

The gene calls are TRBV5-4 and TRBJ2-3; 10 bases are shared with TRBD1. The V gene end was trimmed by 4 bases and the J gene end by 2 bases; junction bases not matched to a gene: 10. The CDR3 runs 17 residues. In germline, CDR1 is SGHNT, CDR2 YYREEE (reference sequence). The CDR3 DNA follows: TGTGCCAGCAGCCCAGGGACAGGGGCCCGGGTCACAGATACGCAGTATTTT. As protein: CASSPGTGARVTDTQYF. Drawing the rest from reference TRBV5-4 and TRBJ2-3, the complete variable domain is ETGVTQSPTHLIKTRGQQVTLRCSSQSGHNTVSWYQQALGQGPQFIFQYYREEENGRGNFPPRFSGLQFPNYSSELNVNALELDDSALYLCASSPGTGARVTDTQYFGPGTRLTVL.

The rearrangement joins TRBV6-1 to TRBJ1-2; D might be TRBD1 (6 bases). V lost 3 bases and J 6 bases, leaving 17 bases between the germline ends. The V gene's germline CDR1 is MNHNS and CDR2 SASEGT. The CDR3 contains 15 residues. The CDR3 DNA follows: TGTGCCAGCAGTGATTGGGGGCTTCAGGAAGATGGCTACACCTTC. Translating it yields CASSDWGLQEDGYTF.

The V and J genes are TRBV19 and TRBJ1-5; possibly TRBD1 for D (6 bases). The CDR3 contains 12 residues. Trimming pared 9 bases from V and 3 bases from J, leaving 9 bases between. CDR1 and CDR2 (germline): LNHDA, SQIVND (reference sequence). CDR3 sequence: CASGQTNQPQHF. The CDR3 DNA follows: TGTGCCAGCGGACAGACCAATCAGCCCCAGCATTTT.

This chain links TRBV27 with TRBJ1-5; the D gene is possibly TRBD1 (5 bases). The CDR3 runs 14 residues. V dropped 5 bases and J dropped 6 bases, with 14 bases sitting between them. CDR1 and CDR2 from the germline V gene are MNHEY and SMNVEV (reference sequence). The CDR3 reads CASSPTGTVQPQHF. CDR3 DNA: TGTGCCAGCAGTCCCACCGGGACCGTTCAGCCCCAGCATTTT.

The chain is built from TRBV27 and TRBJ2-3, with 7 bases matching TRBD1. CDR3 length: 19 residues. Germline CDR1 is MNHEY and CDR2 is SMNVEV (reference sequence). V lost 3 bases and J lost 0; bases outside the gene matches: 15. CDR3 sequence reads: CASSLDRTGGLSSTDTQYF. CDR3 nucleotides: TGTGCCAGCAGTTTGGACAGGACAGGCGGATTATCTAGCACAGATACGCAGTATTTT.

The chain combines TRBV6-5 with TRBJ1-5, with a weak D call TRBD1 (5 bases). The ends were cut back, 5 bases at V and 3 bases at J, with 8 bases in the middle. Germline V gene lookup returns CDR1 MNHEY and CDR2 SVGAGI. The CDR3 has 13 residues. The CDR3 sequence: CASSQTVNQPQHF. For the CDR3, the DNA is TGTGCCAGCAGTCAGACAGTCAATCAGCCCCAGCATTTT.